This T cell receptor beta chain was found in a study of cytomegalovirus exposure and HLA in healthy donors. Germline assignment: CDR1 SGHTA and CDR2 FQGNSA. The CDR3 totals 14 residues. General study points: Follow-up analysis found HLA locus-dependent TCR association rates, highest for DRB1 and lowest for HLA-C. CMV serostatus stood as the only immune exposure information on hand. Within the data, a cluster of highly shared sequence variants was likely a sequencing artifact.

The primer mix had 60 Vbeta and 13 Jbeta primers. Sequencing used immunoSEQ multiplex PCR; TCRdb keeps in-frame clones, though not all of them. The table includes approximately 40,000 clones, 66% detected once. Of note for this clone: The antigen remains undetermined.

This chain links TRBV7-2 with TRBJ2-5, with D uncertain. The end of the DNA fits TRBJ2-7 better, so the J call may be wrong. The sample comprised PBMCs. The receptor's source is a man aged 50-60 years in good health and CMV-seropositive. The CDR3 DNA reads TGTGCCAGCAGCGCGCCGGGTTTCGCCGCCGAGCAGTACTTC. Its protein is CASSAPGFAAEQYF.